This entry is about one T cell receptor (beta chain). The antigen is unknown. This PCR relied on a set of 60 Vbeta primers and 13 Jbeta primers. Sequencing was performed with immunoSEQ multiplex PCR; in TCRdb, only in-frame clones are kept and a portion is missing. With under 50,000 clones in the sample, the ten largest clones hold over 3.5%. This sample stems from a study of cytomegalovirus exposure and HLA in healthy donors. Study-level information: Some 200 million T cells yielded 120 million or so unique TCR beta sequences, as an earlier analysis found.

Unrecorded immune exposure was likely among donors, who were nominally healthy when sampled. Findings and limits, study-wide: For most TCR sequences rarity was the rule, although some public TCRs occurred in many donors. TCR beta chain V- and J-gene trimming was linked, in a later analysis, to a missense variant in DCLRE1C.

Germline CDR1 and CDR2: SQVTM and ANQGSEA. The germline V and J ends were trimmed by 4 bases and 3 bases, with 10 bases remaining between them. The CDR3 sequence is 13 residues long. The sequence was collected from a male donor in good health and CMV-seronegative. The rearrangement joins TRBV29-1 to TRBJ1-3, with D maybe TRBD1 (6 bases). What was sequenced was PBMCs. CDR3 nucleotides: TGCAGCGTTGGAACAGGGTTTGGAAACACCATATATTTT. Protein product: CSVGTGFGNTIYF.